This T cell receptor beta chain was sequenced for a study of cytomegalovirus exposure and HLA in healthy donors. Primers: 60 Vbeta forward and 13 Jbeta reverse. Assay: immunoSEQ multiplex PCR; the TCRdb copy retains only in-frame clones and omits some. The sample has 150,000 to 200,000 clones, about four fifths seen once. Notes on this clone: Its cognate antigen is unknown.

The CDR3 has 15 amino acids. V shed 0 bases and J 2 bases; nucleotides not matched to a gene: 1. CDR1 is SGHVS and CDR2 is FQNEAQ in the germline V gene. Study results and limitations: Later analysis associated a missense DCLRE1C variant with TCR beta V- and J-gene trimming.

V is TRBV7-8 and J is TRBJ2-7; 10 positions match TRBD2. Input material: PBMCs. This clonotype was sampled from a boy younger than 18 in good health and CMV-seronegative. The CDR3 loop is CASSLALAGAYEQYF. The CDR3 coding sequence is TGTGCCAGCAGCTTAGCGCTAGCGGGAGCCTACGAGCAGTACTTC.